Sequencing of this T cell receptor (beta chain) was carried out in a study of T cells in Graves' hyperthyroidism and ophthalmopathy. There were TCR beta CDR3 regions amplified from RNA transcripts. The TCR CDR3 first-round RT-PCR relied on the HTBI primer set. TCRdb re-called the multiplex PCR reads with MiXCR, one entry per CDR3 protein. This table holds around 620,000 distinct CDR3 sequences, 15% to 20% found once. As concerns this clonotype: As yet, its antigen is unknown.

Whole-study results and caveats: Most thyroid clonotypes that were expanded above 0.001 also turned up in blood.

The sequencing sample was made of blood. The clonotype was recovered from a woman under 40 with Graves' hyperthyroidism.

CDR3 region: CASSPRTGTITGELFF. The CDR3 nucleotides read TGTGCCAGCAGCCCAAGGACCGGGACTATAACCGGGGAGCTGTTTTTT. The V gene is TRBV7-2, the J gene TRBJ2-2; 7 nucleotides match TRBD2. V lost 5 bases and J lost 5; bases outside the gene matches: 11. Germline V CDR1 and CDR2: SGHTA, FQGNSA. CDR3 length: 16 amino acids. Full variable domain (missing parts from reference TRBV7-2 and TRBJ2-2): GAGVSQSPSNKVTEKGKDVELRCDPISGHTALYWYRQSLGQGLEFLIYFQGNSAPDKSGLPSDRFSAERTGGSVSTLTIQRTQQEDSAVYLCASSPRTGTITGELFFGEGSRLTVL.